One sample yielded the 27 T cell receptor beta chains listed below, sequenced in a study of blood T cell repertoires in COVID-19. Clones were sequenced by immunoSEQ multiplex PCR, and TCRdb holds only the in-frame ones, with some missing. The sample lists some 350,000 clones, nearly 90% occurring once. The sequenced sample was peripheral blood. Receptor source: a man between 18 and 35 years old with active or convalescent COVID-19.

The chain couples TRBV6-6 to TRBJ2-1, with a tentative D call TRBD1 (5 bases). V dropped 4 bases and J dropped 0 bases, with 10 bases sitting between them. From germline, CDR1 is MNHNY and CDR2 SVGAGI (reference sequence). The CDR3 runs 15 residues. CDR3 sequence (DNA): TGTGCCAGCAGTTTAGGGGCCAGCTCCTACAATGAGCAGTTCTTC. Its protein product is CASSLGASSYNEQFF.

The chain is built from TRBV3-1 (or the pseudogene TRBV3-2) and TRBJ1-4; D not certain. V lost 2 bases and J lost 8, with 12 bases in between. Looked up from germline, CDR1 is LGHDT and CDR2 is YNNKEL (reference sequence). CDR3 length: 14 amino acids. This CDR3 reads CASSQRRLGEKLFF. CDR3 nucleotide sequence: TGTGCCAGCAGCCAACGACGACTAGGGGAAAAACTGTTTTTT.

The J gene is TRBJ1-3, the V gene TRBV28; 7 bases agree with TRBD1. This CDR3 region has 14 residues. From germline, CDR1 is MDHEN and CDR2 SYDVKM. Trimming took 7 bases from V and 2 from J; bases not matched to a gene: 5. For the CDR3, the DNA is TGTGCCAGCAAAGAGGGGGCCGCTGGAAACACCATATATTTT. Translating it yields CASKEGAAGNTIYF.

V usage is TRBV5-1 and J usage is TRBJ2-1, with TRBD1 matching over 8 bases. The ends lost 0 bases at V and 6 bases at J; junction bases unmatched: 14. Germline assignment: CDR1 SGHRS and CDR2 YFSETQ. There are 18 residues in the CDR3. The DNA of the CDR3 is TGCGCCAGCAGCTTGGCAGGGGGCAAATTTATCCCTGGCAATGAGCAGTTCTTC. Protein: CASSLAGGKFIPGNEQFF.

The CDR3 loop is CASSVTGTGAGSPLHF. The CDR3 DNA sequence: TGTGCCAGCAGCGTAACCGGGACAGGGGCAGGTTCACCCCTCCACTTT. V usage is TRBV11-1 and J usage is TRBJ1-6; TRBD1 agrees at 10 bases. Germline CDR1 reads SGHAT; CDR2 reads FQDESV (reference sequence). J gave up 9 bases and V 5 bases, and 10 bases lay outside the gene matches. The CDR3 is made up of 16 amino acids. Looking up the rest from reference TRBV11-1 and TRBJ1-6 gives the full variable domain: EAEVAQSPRYKITEKSQAVAFWCDPISGHATLYWYRQILGQGPELLVQFQDESVVDDSQLPKDRFSAERLKGVDSTLKIQPAELGDSAMYLCASSVTGTGAGSPLHFGNGTRLTVT.

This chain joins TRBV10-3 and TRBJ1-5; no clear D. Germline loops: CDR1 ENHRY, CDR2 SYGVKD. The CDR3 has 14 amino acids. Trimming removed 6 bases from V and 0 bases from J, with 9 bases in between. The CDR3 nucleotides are TGTGCCATCAGCTCGGTTTATAGCAATCAGCCCCAGCATTTT. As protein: CAISSVYSNQPQHF.

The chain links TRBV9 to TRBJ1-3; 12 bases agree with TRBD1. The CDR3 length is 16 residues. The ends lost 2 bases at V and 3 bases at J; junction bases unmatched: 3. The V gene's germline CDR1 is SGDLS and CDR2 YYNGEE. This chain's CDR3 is CASSVRDRGLGNTIYF. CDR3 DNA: TGTGCCAGCAGCGTCCGGGACAGGGGGCTTGGAAACACCATATATTTT.

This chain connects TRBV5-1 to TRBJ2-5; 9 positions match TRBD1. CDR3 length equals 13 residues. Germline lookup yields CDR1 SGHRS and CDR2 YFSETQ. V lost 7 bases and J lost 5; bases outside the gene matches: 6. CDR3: CASQQGAGETQYF. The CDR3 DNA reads TGCGCCAGCCAACAGGGGGCTGGCGAGACCCAGTACTTC.

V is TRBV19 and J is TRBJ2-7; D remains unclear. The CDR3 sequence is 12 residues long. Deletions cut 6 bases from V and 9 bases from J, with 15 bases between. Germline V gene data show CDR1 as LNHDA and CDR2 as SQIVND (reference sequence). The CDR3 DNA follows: TGTGCCAGTAGGGGTCGATGGGCACGGCAGTACTTC. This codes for CASRGRWARQYF.

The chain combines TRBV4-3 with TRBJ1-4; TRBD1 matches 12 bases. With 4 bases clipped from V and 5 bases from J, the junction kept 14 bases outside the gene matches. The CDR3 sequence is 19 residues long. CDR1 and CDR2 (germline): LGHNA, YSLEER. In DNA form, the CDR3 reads TGCGCCAGCAGCCGGGGATCAACCGGGACAGGGGGCCGGAATGAAAAACTGTTTTTT. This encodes CASSRGSTGTGGRNEKLFF.

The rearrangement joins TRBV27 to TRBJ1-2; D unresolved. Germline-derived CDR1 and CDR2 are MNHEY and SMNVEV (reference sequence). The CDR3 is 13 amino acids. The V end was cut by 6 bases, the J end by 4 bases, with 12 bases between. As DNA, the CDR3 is TGTGCCAGCAGGGAGGGAACATCCTATGGCTACACCTTC. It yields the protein CASREGTSYGYTF.

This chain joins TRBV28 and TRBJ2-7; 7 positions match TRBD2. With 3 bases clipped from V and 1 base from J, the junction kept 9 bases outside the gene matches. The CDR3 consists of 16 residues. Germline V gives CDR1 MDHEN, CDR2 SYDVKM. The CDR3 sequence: CASSLGGVAWSYEQYF. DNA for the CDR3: TGTGCCAGCAGTTTGGGAGGGGTTGCCTGGTCCTACGAGCAGTACTTC.

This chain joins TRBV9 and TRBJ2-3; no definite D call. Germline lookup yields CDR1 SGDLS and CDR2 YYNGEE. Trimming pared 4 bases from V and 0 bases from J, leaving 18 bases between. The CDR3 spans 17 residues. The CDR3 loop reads CASSPPSGYPSTDTQYF. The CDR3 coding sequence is TGTGCCAGCAGCCCTCCTTCAGGATACCCTAGCACAGATACGCAGTATTTT.

CDR3 bases: TGTGCCAGCAGCAAGAAGACAGGAGGGAACACTGAAGCTTTCTTT. Translated: CASSKKTGGNTEAFF. The rearrangement uses TRBV7-2 and TRBJ1-1, with D tentatively TRBD1 (6 bases). V lost 5 bases and J 1 base, leaving 14 bases between the germline ends. There are 15 residues in the CDR3. Germline lookup yields CDR1 SGHTA and CDR2 FQGNSA.

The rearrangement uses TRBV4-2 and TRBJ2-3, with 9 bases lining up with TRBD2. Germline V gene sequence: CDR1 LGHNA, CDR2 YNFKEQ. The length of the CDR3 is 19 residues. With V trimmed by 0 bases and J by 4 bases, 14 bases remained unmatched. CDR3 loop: CASSQDLGGGAHFPDTQYF. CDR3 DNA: TGTGCCAGCAGCCAAGATCTGGGCGGGGGGGCTCACTTTCCAGATACGCAGTATTTT.

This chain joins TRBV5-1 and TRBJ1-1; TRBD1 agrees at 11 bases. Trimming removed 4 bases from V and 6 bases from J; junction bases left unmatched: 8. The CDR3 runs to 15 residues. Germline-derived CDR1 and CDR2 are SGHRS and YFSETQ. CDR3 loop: CASSRSGTGGSEAFF. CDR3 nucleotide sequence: TGCGCCAGCAGCCGGTCCGGGACAGGGGGATCTGAAGCTTTCTTT.

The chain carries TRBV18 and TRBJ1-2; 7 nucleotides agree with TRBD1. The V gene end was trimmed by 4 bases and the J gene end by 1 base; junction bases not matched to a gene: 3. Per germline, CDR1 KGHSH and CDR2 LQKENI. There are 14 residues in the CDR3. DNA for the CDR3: TGTGCCAGCTCACTAGACAGGGTTAACTATGGCTACACCTTC. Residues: CASSLDRVNYGYTF. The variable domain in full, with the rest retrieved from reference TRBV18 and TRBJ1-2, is NAGVMQNPRHLVRRRGQEARLRCSPMKGHSHVYWYRQLPEEGLKFMVYLQKENIIDESGMPKERFSAEFPKEGPSILRIQQVVRGDSAAYFCASSLDRVNYGYTFGSGTRLTVV.

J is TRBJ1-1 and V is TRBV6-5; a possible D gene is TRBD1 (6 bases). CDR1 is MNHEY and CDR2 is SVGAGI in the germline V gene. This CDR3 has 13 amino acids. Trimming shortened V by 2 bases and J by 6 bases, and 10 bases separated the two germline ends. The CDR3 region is CASSYRQDSEAFF. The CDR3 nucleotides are TGTGCCAGCAGTTACAGACAGGACTCTGAAGCTTTCTTT.

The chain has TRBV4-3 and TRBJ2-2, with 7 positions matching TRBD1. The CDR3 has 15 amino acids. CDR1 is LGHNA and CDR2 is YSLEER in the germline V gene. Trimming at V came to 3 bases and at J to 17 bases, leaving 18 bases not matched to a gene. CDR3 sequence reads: CASSQNLQGVRRCFF. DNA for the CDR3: TGCGCCAGCAGCCAGAACCTCCAGGGGGTACGGCGATGTTTTTTT.

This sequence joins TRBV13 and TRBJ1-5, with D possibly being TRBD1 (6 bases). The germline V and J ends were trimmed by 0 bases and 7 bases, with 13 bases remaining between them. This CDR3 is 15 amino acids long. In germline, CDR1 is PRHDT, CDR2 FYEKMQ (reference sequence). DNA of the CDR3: TGTGCCAGCAGCTTAGGTGGGGGCGTGGGCCAGCCCCAGCATTTT. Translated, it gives CASSLGGGVGQPQHF.

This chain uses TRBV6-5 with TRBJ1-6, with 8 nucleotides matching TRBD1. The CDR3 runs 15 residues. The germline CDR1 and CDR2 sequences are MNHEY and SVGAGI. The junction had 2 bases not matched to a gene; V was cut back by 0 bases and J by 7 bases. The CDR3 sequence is CASSYSNRGNSPLHF. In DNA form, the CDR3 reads TGTGCCAGCAGTTACTCGAACAGGGGGAATTCACCCCTCCACTTT.

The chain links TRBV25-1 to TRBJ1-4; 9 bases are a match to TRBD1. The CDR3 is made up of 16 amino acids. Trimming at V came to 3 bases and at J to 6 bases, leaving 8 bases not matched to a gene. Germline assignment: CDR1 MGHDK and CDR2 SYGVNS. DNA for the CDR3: TGTGCCAGCAGTGAGCCGACAGGGGGGATGGATGAAAAACTGTTTTTT. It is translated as CASSEPTGGMDEKLFF. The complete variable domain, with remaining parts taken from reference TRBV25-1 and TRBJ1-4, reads EADIYQTPRYLVIGTGKKITLECSQTMGHDKMYWYQQDPGMELHLIHYSYGVNSTEKGDLSSESTVSRIRTEHFPLTLESARPSHTSQYLCASSEPTGGMDEKLFFGSGTQLSVL.

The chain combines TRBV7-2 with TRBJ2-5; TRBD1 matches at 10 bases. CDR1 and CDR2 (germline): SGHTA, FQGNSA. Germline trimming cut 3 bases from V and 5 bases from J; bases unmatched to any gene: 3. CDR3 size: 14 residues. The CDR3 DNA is TGTGCCAGCAGCTTGACAGGGGGCGTGGAGACCCAGTACTTC. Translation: CASSLTGGVETQYF.

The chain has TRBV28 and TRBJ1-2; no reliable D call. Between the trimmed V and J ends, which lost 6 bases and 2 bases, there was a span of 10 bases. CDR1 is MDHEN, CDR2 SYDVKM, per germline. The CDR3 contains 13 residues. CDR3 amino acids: CASSRRQNYGYTF. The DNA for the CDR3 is TGTGCCAGCAGCCGGCGGCAGAACTATGGCTACACCTTC.

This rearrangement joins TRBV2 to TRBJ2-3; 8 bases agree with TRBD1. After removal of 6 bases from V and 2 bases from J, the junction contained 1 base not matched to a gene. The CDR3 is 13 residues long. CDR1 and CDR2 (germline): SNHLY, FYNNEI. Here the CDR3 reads CASRDRDTDTQYF. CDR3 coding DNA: TGTGCCAGCAGGGACAGGGACACAGATACGCAGTATTTT. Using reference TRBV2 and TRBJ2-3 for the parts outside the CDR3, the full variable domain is EPEVTQTPSHQVTQMGQEVILRCVPISNHLYFYWYRQILGQKVEFLVSFYNNEISEKSEIFDDQFSVERPDGSNFTLKIRSTKLEDSAMYFCASRDRDTDTQYFGPGTRLTVL.

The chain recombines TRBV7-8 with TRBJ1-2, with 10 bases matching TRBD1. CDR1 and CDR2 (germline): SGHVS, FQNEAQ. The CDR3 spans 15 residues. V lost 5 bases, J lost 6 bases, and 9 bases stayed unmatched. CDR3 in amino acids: CASSADRGLKNGYTF. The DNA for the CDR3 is TGTGCCAGCAGCGCAGACAGGGGGCTGAAGAATGGCTACACCTTC.

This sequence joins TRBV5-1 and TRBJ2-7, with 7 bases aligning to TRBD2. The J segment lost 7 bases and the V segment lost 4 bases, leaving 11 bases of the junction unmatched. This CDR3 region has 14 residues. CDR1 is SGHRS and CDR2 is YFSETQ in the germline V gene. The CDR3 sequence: CASSHRDYPKEQYF. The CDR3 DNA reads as TGCGCCAGCAGCCACCGGGACTACCCGAAAGAGCAGTACTTC.